These 29 T cell receptor beta chains came from one sample sequenced in a study of beta chain features in type 1 diabetes. As every portion of the isolated RNA was reverse transcribed, the sequencing read expressed TCRB transcripts. Some clones are missing from TCRdb's copy, which holds only in-frame ones; the method was immunoSEQ multiplex PCR. The top ten clones hold more than 3% of a sample with 200,000 to 300,000 clones, around a quarter of them seen once. Sequencing was carried out using central memory CD4+ T cells from blood. The receptors here all came from a man aged 25-40 years in good health.

In DNA form, the CDR3 reads TGCAGTGCGCATCGAGGCGATACGCAGTATTTT. It specifies CSAHRGDTQYF. This chain uses TRBV20-1 with TRBJ2-3; D gene unclear. The germline V gene encodes CDR1 DFQATT and CDR2 SNEGSKA (reference sequence). Trimming took 6 bases from V and 6 from J, leaving 10 bases between them. The CDR3 runs 11 residues.

With regard to this clone: A far larger clone is off by one base, so a read error is likely. The chain employs TRBV29-1 and TRBJ2-5; TRBD1 might be the D (6 bases). V lost 3 bases and J 4 bases, leaving 15 bases between the germline ends. Germline CDR1 reads SQVTM; CDR2 reads ANQGSEA. The CDR3 spans 14 residues. CDR3 protein: CSVDPARGGETQYF. CDR3 DNA sequence: TGCAGCGTTGATCCTGCCAGGGGTGGAGAGACCCAGTACTTC.

The CDR3 coding sequence is TGTGCCACAGCGACAGGGGCCGACGAGCAGTACTTC. Protein: CATATGADEQYF. The chain has TRBV15 and TRBJ2-7, with 8 bases that match TRBD1. J was trimmed by 5 bases and V by 9 bases; bases with no gene match: 6. The CDR3 is 12 amino acids. The germline V gene encodes CDR1 LNHNV and CDR2 YYDKDF (reference sequence).

The V and J genes are TRBV29-1 and TRBJ2-7, with 10 bases aligning to TRBD2. Losses at the gene ends were 7 bases for V and 4 bases for J; bases not matched to a gene: 13. The CDR3 consists of 15 residues. Germline V gives CDR1 SQVTM, CDR2 ANQGSEA. DNA for the CDR3: TGCAGCGCTCCTTGTAGCGGGAGGCAAGAATACGAGCAGTACTTC. It specifies CSAPCSGRQEYEQYF.

The chain links TRBV5-4 to TRBJ2-3; 8 positions match TRBD2. V was clipped by 6 bases and J by 6 bases; unmatched bases: 9. Germline CDR1 SGHNT, CDR2 YYREEE (reference sequence). The CDR3 length is 14 residues. CDR3 in amino acids: CASTHGGAGDTQYF. The CDR3 coding sequence is TGTGCCAGCACCCACGGGGGGGCGGGCGATACGCAGTATTTT.

The rearrangement links TRBV19 to TRBJ1-1; TRBD1 is a possible D gene (5 bases). The V end lost 3 bases, the J end lost 5 bases, and 13 bases lay between the germline ends. This CDR3 region has 14 residues. The germline gives CDR1 LNHDA, CDR2 SQIVND (reference sequence). CDR3 nucleotides: TGTGCCAGTAGTATGAAGGCAGGGAGTACTGAAGCTTTCTTT. Residues: CASSMKAGSTEAFF.

The rearrangement joins TRBV15 to TRBJ1-5; D perhaps matches TRBD1 (5 bases). This CDR3 is built from 15 residues. The ends were cut back, 2 bases at V and 4 bases at J, with 12 bases in the middle. The germline V gene encodes CDR1 LNHNV and CDR2 YYDKDF (reference sequence). The CDR3 here is CATSRSGEGNQPQHF. As DNA, the CDR3 is TGTGCCACCAGCAGATCGGGGGAGGGAAATCAGCCCCAGCATTTT.

The rearrangement uses TRBV29-1 and TRBJ1-2; D ambiguous. The germline V gene encodes CDR1 SQVTM and CDR2 ANQGSEA. V was shortened by 5 bases and J by 8 bases, with 15 bases between the two germline ends. The CDR3 loop spans 12 amino acids. The CDR3 DNA is TGCAGCGTTTCCCAGGTATCGCTCGGCTACACCTTC. It encodes CSVSQVSLGYTF.

CDR3 DNA: TGTGCCTGGAGTGTACTGTCTGGAAACACCATATATTTT. It codes for CAWSVLSGNTIYF. V is TRBV30 and J is TRBJ1-3; no clear D. This CDR3 contains 13 residues. V was pared by 0 bases and J by 1 base, with 4 bases between. Germline lookup yields CDR1 GTSNPN and CDR2 SVGIG (reference sequence).

The chain couples TRBV20-1 to TRBJ2-3; D is unclear. Deletions cut 7 bases from V and 4 bases from J, with 9 bases between. Germline-derived CDR1 and CDR2 are DFQATT and SNEGSKA (reference sequence). CDR3 length: 11 residues. CDR3 sequence: CSGTVADTQYF. As DNA, the CDR3 is TGCAGTGGAACGGTGGCAGATACGCAGTATTTT.

This chain links TRBV2 with TRBJ2-4, with D possibly being TRBD1 or TRBD2 (5 bases each). The CDR3 is 16 amino acids. Trimming removed 5 bases from V and 0 bases from J, with 14 bases in between. Germline assignment: CDR1 SNHLY and CDR2 FYNNEI. The chain's CDR3 is CASSTGPQVAKNIQYF. The CDR3 bases are TGTGCCAGCAGTACGGGACCGCAGGTAGCCAAAAACATTCAGTACTTC.

The gene calls are TRBV18 and TRBJ2-7; tentatively, D is TRBD1 (6 bases). V was cut by 0 bases and J by 5 bases, with 14 bases left in between. Germline CDR1 reads KGHSH; CDR2 reads LQKENI. The CDR3 has 15 residues. CDR3 DNA: TGTGCCAGCTCACCACCAACAGGGTCGGCCCACGAGCAGTACTTC. Protein product: CASSPPTGSAHEQYF.

In this sample, this clone turned up a few times. V gene TRBV7-2 combines with J gene TRBJ2-7; TRBD2 is a possible D gene (6 bases). The V end was cut by 4 bases, the J end by 2 bases, with 12 bases between. The CDR3 is made up of 14 amino acids. Germline V gives CDR1 SGHTA, CDR2 FQGNSA. The CDR3 here is CASSSAGLAYEQYF. The CDR3 DNA follows: TGTGCCAGCAGCTCCGCGGGACTCGCCTACGAGCAGTACTTC.

This clone came up a few times. The chain employs TRBV4-3 and TRBJ2-6; D is ambiguous. The CDR3 contains 16 residues. Trimming took 0 bases from V and 0 from J, leaving 6 bases between them. The germline gives CDR1 LGHNA, CDR2 YSLEER. CDR3 sequence: CASSQEPDSGANVLTF. DNA of the CDR3: TGCGCCAGCAGCCAAGAACCAGACTCTGGGGCCAACGTCCTGACTTTC.

A few counts support this clone. This rearrangement joins TRBV19 to TRBJ1-2; D is possibly TRBD1 (6 bases). V was shortened by 8 bases and J by 3 bases, with 25 bases between the two germline ends. CDR3 length equals 17 residues. Per germline, CDR1 LNHDA and CDR2 SQIVND (reference sequence). The CDR3 sequence is CASPGRGLQGPDYGYTF. Here the CDR3 DNA reads TGTGCCAGTCCGGGGCGGGGACTACAGGGACCAGACTATGGCTACACCTTC.

This clone showed up just a few times. V and J are TRBV7-6 and TRBJ2-5, with D unresolved. The CDR3 has 14 residues. Trimming pared 2 bases from V and 1 base from J, leaving 8 bases between. Germline V gene data show CDR1 as SGHVS and CDR2 as FNYEAQ. The CDR3 loop is CASSLSPTQETQYF. CDR3 coding DNA: TGTGCCAGCAGCTTAAGTCCTACCCAAGAGACCCAGTACTTC.

V usage is TRBV7-2 and J usage is TRBJ2-3; D is ambiguous. Trimming left V 6 bases short and J 5 bases short, with 9 bases between. Germline lookup yields CDR1 SGHTA and CDR2 FQGNSA. This CDR3 region has 12 residues. The CDR3 region has the DNA TGTGCCAGCAGATATCTCGAAGATACGCAGTATTTT. The encoded protein is CASRYLEDTQYF.

The rearrangement uses TRBV27 and TRBJ2-3, with 8 nucleotides matching TRBD2. Germline V gene data show CDR1 as MNHEY and CDR2 as SMNVEV (reference sequence). V gave up 6 bases and J gave up 2 bases; unmatched junction bases: 4. The CDR3 is 14 amino acids. The CDR3 is CASRAGALTDTQYF. The CDR3 nucleotides are TGTGCCAGCAGAGCGGGGGCCCTCACAGATACGCAGTATTTT.

This clone was observed a few times. The genes are TRBV5-1 and TRBJ2-1, with D unclear. The CDR3 is 14 residues long. V was clipped by 4 bases and J by 6 bases, with 14 bases between them. CDR1 is SGHRS, CDR2 YFSETQ, per germline. CDR3 residues: CASSLGSRTNEQFF. The CDR3 bases are TGCGCCAGCAGCCTCGGATCTAGAACCAATGAGCAGTTCTTC.

Only a few counts were recorded for this clone. The J gene is TRBJ2-1, the V gene TRBV28, with D tentatively TRBD1 (5 bases). The V end was cut by 3 bases, the J end by 5 bases, with 17 bases between. Germline V gene data show CDR1 as MDHEN and CDR2 as SYDVKM. This CDR3 is built from 16 residues. CDR3 loop: CASSFPARAGNNEQFF. The DNA for the CDR3 is TGTGCCAGCAGTTTCCCTGCCCGGGCAGGGAACAATGAGCAGTTCTTC.

This clone was picked up a small number of times. The chain is built from TRBV27 and TRBJ2-3; D is possibly TRBD2 (5 bases). This CDR3 has 13 amino acids. V dropped 0 bases and J dropped 5 bases, with 6 bases sitting between them. CDR1 and CDR2 (germline): MNHEY, SMNVEV (reference sequence). For the CDR3, the DNA is TGTGCCAGCAGTTTATCCCGGGGAGATACGCAGTATTTT. Amino acid sequence: CASSLSRGDTQYF.

A note on this clone: Other DNA sequences from this sample encode an identical CDR3 as well. The chain links TRBV19 to TRBJ1-1, with a weak D call TRBD1 (5 bases). The CDR3 sequence is 13 residues long. V lost 1 base and J lost 5, with 8 bases in between. Looked up from germline, CDR1 is LNHDA and CDR2 is SQIVND (reference sequence). The CDR3 DNA reads as TGTGCCAGTAGTATAGTCCGGGGGACTGAAGCTTTCTTT. Residues: CASSIVRGTEAFF.

This clone has at least ten counts. This sequence joins TRBV9 and TRBJ1-2; 7 nucleotides agree with TRBD1. CDR1 is SGDLS and CDR2 is YYNGEE in the germline V gene. The junction had 8 bases not matched to a gene; V was cut back by 5 bases and J by 4 bases. CDR3 size: 14 residues. CDR3 sequence (DNA): TGTGCCAGCAGGGCGACAGGGAACCTCTATGGCTACACCTTC. Translation: CASRATGNLYGYTF.

The chain links TRBV10-3 to TRBJ1-1; 8 bases fit TRBD1. The germline gives CDR1 ENHRY, CDR2 SYGVKD. This CDR3 has 13 residues. V was clipped by 8 bases and J by 4 bases; unmatched bases: 6. DNA for the CDR3: TGTGCCATCGCGGGACAGGAGGGCACTGAAGCTTTCTTT. It codes for CAIAGQEGTEAFF.

This clone came up a few times. The chain joins TRBV7-2 to TRBJ2-1; the D is unclear. The V gene lost 1 base and the J gene lost 7 bases, with 11 bases spanning the gap. From germline, CDR1 is SGHTA and CDR2 FQGNSA. The CDR3 spans 14 residues. CDR3 in DNA: TGTGCCAGCAGCTTAGTTCGCGGCGGAAATGAGCAGTTCTTC. Protein: CASSLVRGGNEQFF.

The chain recombines TRBV19 with TRBJ1-5; D is unresolved. CDR3 length equals 14 residues. Per germline, CDR1 LNHDA and CDR2 SQIVND (reference sequence). V was clipped by 3 bases and J by 1 base, with 7 bases between them. CDR3 amino acids: CASSMVISNQPQHF. The CDR3 region has the DNA TGTGCCAGTAGTATGGTCATCAGCAATCAGCCCCAGCATTTT.

The V call is TRBV15, the J call TRBJ2-5; 9 bases are shared with TRBD1. This CDR3 is 15 amino acids long. CDR1 LNHNV and CDR2 YYDKDF come from the germline V gene (reference sequence). V shed 8 bases, J shed 5 bases, and the junction held 12 bases outside the gene matches. In nucleotides, the CDR3 is TGTGCCACCGCGAATCCCGGACAGGGGATCGAGACCCAGTACTTC. It specifies CATANPGQGIETQYF.

CDR3 sequence reads: CAIRPGLPTGEQFF. The CDR3 DNA sequence: TGTGCCATCAGGCCGGGACTACCAACAGGAGAGCAGTTCTTC. The chain joins TRBV10-3 to TRBJ2-1; 7 bases are a match to TRBD2. The CDR3 extends over 14 amino acids. V shed 6 bases and J 10 bases; nucleotides not matched to a gene: 12. The V gene's germline CDR1 is ENHRY and CDR2 SYGVKD.

The chain links TRBV4-1 to TRBJ1-6; D unresolved. The germline V gene encodes CDR1 MGHRA and CDR2 YSYEKL. The CDR3 loop spans 16 amino acids. V lost 0 bases, J lost 5 bases, and 11 bases lay in between. The CDR3 coding sequence is TGCGCCAGCAGCCAAGAAGGGTGGAGGGATAATTCACCCCTCCACTTT. It codes for CASSQEGWRDNSPLHF.